The clone carrying this T cell receptor beta chain was detected only a few times. The entry originates in a study of OX40 agonist ivuxolimab in advanced cancers. Across the whole study: A mean age of around 63 years, range about 20 to 85, was recorded, and over 65% were male.

Germline V gene lookup returns CDR1 SEHNR and CDR2 FQNEAQ (reference sequence). The CDR3 consists of 12 residues. The ends were cut back, 10 bases at V and 3 bases at J, with 13 bases in the middle. Repertoires were generated with immunoSEQ multiplex PCR, while TCRdb's copy carries only in-frame clones and drops some. The table shows 20,000 to 30,000 clones, with 83% occurring only once. The chain uses TRBV7-9 and TRBJ2-7; the D gene is possibly TRBD2 (5 bases). The receptor comes from an adult with an advanced solid tumor such as melanoma, head and neck, liver or kidney cancer. Sequenced material: CD4+ or CD8+ T cells sorted from blood, taken in a trial of the OX40 agonist ivuxolimab. The CDR3 loop reads CATEGPGYEQYF. CDR3 sequence (DNA): TGTGCCACCGAGGGCCCCGGCTACGAGCAGTACTTC.